Below, 9 T cell receptor beta chains from the same sample are listed, as sequenced in a study of early T cells in non-severe SARS-CoV-2 infection. TCRdb called the 5' RACE reads again in MiXCR, with one record for every CDR3 protein. This sample yields 60,000 or so distinct CDR3 sequences, of which more than 12% are seen a single time; more than 8.5% belongs to the top ten. The sample here was whole blood, taken at baseline. The receptors here all came from an adult who was a healthcare worker with PCR-confirmed SARS-CoV-2 infection or an uninfected control (not recorded which).

The chain carries TRBV14 and TRBJ2-1; D may correspond to TRBD1 or TRBD2 (5 bases each). Trimming stripped 0 bases from V and 2 bases from J, with 11 bases between. Germline V gives CDR1 SGHDN, CDR2 FVKESK. The CDR3 sequence is 16 residues long. CDR3 nucleotide sequence: TGTGCCAGCAGCCAAGATCCGGGACGCACCTACAATGAGCAGTTCTTC. Amino acids: CASSQDPGRTYNEQFF.

This clonotype occurred many times. The chain has TRBV9 and TRBJ2-1; 8 bases agree with TRBD1. J lost 2 bases, V lost 4 bases, and 5 bases had no gene match. Germline CDR1 is SGDLS and CDR2 is YYNGEE. CDR3 length equals 15 residues. The CDR3 loop is CASSFTGGTYNEQFF. DNA for the CDR3: TGTGCCAGCAGCTTCACAGGGGGGACCTACAATGAGCAGTTCTTC.

The sample holds a few counts of this clonotype. The chain combines TRBV27 with TRBJ2-7, with TRBD2 identical over 7 bases. This CDR3 region has 12 residues. CDR1 is MNHEY, CDR2 SMNVEV, per germline (reference sequence). V lost 1 base to trimming and J lost 9 bases; unmatched junction nucleotides: 3. CDR3: CASSLWGGRQYF. CDR3 DNA: TGTGCCAGCAGTTTATGGGGGGGACGGCAGTACTTC.

This clonotype was seen a handful of times. The chain is built from TRBV10-2 and TRBJ1-1; TRBD1 might be the D (5 bases). V was pared by 2 bases and J by 4 bases, with 8 bases between. The germline V gene encodes CDR1 WSHSY and CDR2 SAAADI. This CDR3 spans 13 amino acids. In nucleotides, the CDR3 is TGCGCCAGCAGTGAGCAGGGATCCACTGAAGCTTTCTTT. It codes for CASSEQGSTEAFF.

This chain's CDR3 is CASSQSTDPGSQPQHF. Here the CDR3 DNA reads TGTGCCAGCTCACAATCCACCGATCCAGGGTCCCAGCCCCAGCATTTT. V gene TRBV18 combines with J gene TRBJ1-5; possible D gene TRBD1, 5 bases. V shed 4 bases and J shed 7 bases, with 20 bases lying between them. Looked up from germline, CDR1 is KGHSH and CDR2 is LQKENI. CDR3 size: 16 residues. The full variable domain, its missing parts supplied by reference TRBV18 and TRBJ1-5, is NAGVMQNPRHLVRRRGQEARLRCSPMKGHSHVYWYRQLPEEGLKFMVYLQKENIIDESGMPKERFSAEFPKEGPSILRIQQVVRGDSAAYFCASSQSTDPGSQPQHFGDGTRLSIL.

At least ten counts were recorded for this clonotype. This chain joins TRBV5-1 and TRBJ1-6, with TRBD1 as a possible D gene (5 bases). CDR3 size: 15 residues. Germline V lookup: CDR1 SGHRS, CDR2 YFSETQ. V was clipped by 0 bases and J by 8 bases, with 12 bases between them. In nucleotides, the CDR3 is TGCGCCAGCAGCTTGGTACCAGGGAACGATTCACCCCTCCACTTT. It encodes CASSLVPGNDSPLHF.

J is TRBJ2-4 and V is TRBV6-2 or TRBV6-3, with a weak D call TRBD2 (5 bases). There are 15 residues in the CDR3. The V end was cut by 6 bases, the J end by 0 bases, with 12 bases between. CDR1 is MNHEY and CDR2 is SVGEGT in the germline V gene. The CDR3 DNA reads as TGTGCCAGCAGCCTCATCAGCGGAGCCAAAAACATTCAGTACTTC. Protein: CASSLISGAKNIQYF.

The sample holds many counts of this clonotype. The chain combines TRBV6-1 with TRBJ2-2, with D perhaps TRBD2 (7 bases). This CDR3 has 15 amino acids. Germline CDR1 is MNHNS and CDR2 is SASEGT. The V end was cut by 2 bases, the J end by 6 bases, with 13 bases between. CDR3 loop: CASSESGGQAGELFF. The CDR3 bases are TGTGCCAGCAGTGAATCGGGGGGCCAAGCCGGGGAGCTGTTTTTT.

This sequence joins TRBV10-2 and TRBJ1-1; D remains unclear. Trimming pared 3 bases from V and 3 bases from J, leaving 5 bases between. The CDR3 contains 12 residues. Germline loops: CDR1 WSHSY, CDR2 SAAADI. The CDR3 sequence: CASSEEYTEAFF. DNA of the CDR3: TGCGCCAGCAGTGAAGAATACACTGAAGCTTTCTTT.